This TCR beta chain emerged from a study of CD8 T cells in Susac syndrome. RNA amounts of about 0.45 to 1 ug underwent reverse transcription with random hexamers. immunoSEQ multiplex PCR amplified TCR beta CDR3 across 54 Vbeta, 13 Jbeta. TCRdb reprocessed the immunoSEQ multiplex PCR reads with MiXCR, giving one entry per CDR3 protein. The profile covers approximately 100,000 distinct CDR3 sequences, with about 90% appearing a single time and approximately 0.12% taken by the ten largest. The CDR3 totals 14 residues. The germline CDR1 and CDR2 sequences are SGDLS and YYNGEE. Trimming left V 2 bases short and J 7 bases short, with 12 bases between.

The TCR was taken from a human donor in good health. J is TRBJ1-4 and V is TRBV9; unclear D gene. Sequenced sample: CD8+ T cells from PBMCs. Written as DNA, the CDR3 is TGTGCCAGCAGCGTCGAACGTAGGAGTGAAAAACTGTTTTTT. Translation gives CASSVERRSEKLFF.